This entry concerns a single TCR beta chain. Its target is unknown. Germline V gives CDR1 SGHVS, CDR2 FQNEAQ. Trimming shortened V by 8 bases and J by 2 bases, and 16 bases separated the two germline ends. The CDR3 runs to 15 residues. The data originate from a study of human thymus T cells. The study's findings and limits: Thymic as well as blood repertoires seemed to favor certain V and J genes unevenly.

A roughly 0.45-1 mL peripheral blood aliquot was taken intraoperatively from four of eight donors. No fixed cell number was used; all available blood leukocytes supplied DNA. Assay: immunoSEQ multiplex PCR; the TCRdb copy retains only in-frame clones and omits some. The sample has roughly 60,000 clones, 94% seen once. The chain is built from TRBV7-8 and TRBJ2-1; D is perhaps TRBD2 (6 bases). The receptor was derived from a boy in the first two years of life with a congenital heart defect but otherwise immunologically healthy. Sequencing was performed on blood. CDR3 sequence: CASGPTGVAYNEQFF. CDR3 sequence (DNA): TGTGCCAGCGGCCCCACGGGAGTCGCCTACAATGAGCAGTTCTTC.